This TCR beta chain stems from a study of shared clonotypes between healthy human individuals. Terminally differentiated effector memory CD45RA+ cells were excluded from the naive CD8 cells, which were CD45RO-negative and positively selected for CCR7. The CDR3 extends over 14 amino acids. The germline gives CDR1 SGHAT, CDR2 FQDESV (reference sequence). V dropped 5 bases and J dropped 0 bases, with 10 bases sitting between them. Sequencing was performed with immunoSEQ multiplex PCR; in TCRdb, only in-frame clones are kept and a portion is missing. Among about 2.2 million clones listed, around 93% were seen once.

The receptor was derived from a young man in good health. Some clones in this sample may be carry-over from other donors' samples. V is TRBV11-1 and J is TRBJ1-1; no clear D. The source material was naive CD8+ T cells from PBMCs. CDR3 sequence reads: CASSLQSMNTEAFF. CDR3 coding DNA: TGTGCCAGCAGCCTACAGTCCATGAACACTGAAGCTTTCTTT. The full variable domain, completed using reference TRBV11-1 and TRBJ1-1, is EAEVAQSPRYKITEKSQAVAFWCDPISGHATLYWYRQILGQGPELLVQFQDESVVDDSQLPKDRFSAERLKGVDSTLKIQPAELGDSAMYLCASSLQSMNTEAFFGQGTRLTVV.